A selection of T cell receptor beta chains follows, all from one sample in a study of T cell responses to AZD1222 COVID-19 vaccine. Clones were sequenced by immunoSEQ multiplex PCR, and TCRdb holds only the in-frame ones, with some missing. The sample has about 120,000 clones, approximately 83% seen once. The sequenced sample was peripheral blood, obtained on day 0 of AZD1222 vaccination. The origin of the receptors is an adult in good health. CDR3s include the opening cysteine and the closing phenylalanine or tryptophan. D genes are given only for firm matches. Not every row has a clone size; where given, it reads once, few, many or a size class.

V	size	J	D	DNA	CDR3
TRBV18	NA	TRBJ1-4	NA	TGTGCCAGCTCACCCACGACAGGAGGGGATGAAAAACTGTTTTTT	CASSPTTGGDEKLFF
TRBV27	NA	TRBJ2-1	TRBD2	TGTGCCAGCAGCACTGGACTAGCGGGGGGCCTTACCTACAATGAGCAGTTCTTC	CASSTGLAGGLTYNEQFF
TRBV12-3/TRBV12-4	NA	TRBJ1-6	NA	TGTGCCAGCAGTCTCCGGGATAATTCACCCCTCCACTTT	CASSLRDNSPLHF
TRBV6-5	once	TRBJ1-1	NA	TGTGCCAGCACCCTGAACGGGGACACTGAAGCTTTCTTT	CASTLNGDTEAFF
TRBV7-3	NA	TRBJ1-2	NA	TGTGCCAGCAGCTTGGACCGGGGGGGCTACACCTTC	CASSLDRGGYTF
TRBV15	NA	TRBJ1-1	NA	TGTGCCACCAGCAGAGCGGGGGTCCCTGGACACTTTCGTGAAGCTTTCTTT	CATSRAGVPGHFREAFF
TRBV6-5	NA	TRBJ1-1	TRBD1	TGTGCCAGCAACACAGGGGGCCTCACTGAAGCTTTCTTT	CASNTGGLTEAFF
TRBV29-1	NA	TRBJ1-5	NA	TGCAGCGTCCGAGGGGGGAGCGATCAGCCCCAGCATTTT	CSVRGGSDQPQHF
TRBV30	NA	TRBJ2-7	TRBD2	TGTGCCTGGAGTCCCTTTGCTAGCGGGAGGGCCGGCGAGCAGTACTTC	CAWSPFASGRAGEQYF
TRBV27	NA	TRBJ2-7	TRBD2	TGTGCCAGCAGTTTAGGCGTAGCGGGGAGCTCCTACGAGCAGTACTTC	CASSLGVAGSSYEQYF
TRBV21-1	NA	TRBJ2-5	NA	TGTGCCAGCAGTCTGAAATGCCGCGGGCCGGCAGAACAAGAGACCCAGTACTTC	CASSLKCRGPAEQETQYF
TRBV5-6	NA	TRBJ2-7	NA	TGTGCCAGCAGCTGGGCAAGCTCCTACGAGCAGTACTTC	CASSWASSYEQYF
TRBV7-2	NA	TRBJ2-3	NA	TGTGCCAGCAGCTTAGCCCGAGGGGCTCGTTTGGGCACAGATACGCAGTATTTT	CASSLARGARLGTDTQYF
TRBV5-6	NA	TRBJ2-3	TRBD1	TGTGCCAGCAGCCAGACAGGGGTATGGGATACGCAGTATTTT	CASSQTGVWDTQYF
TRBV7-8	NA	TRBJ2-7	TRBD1	TGTGCCAGCAGCCCTTCTGGGACAGGGGATGGCGAGCAGTACTTC	CASSPSGTGDGEQYF
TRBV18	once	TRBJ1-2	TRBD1	TGTGCCAGCTCGGTTGGACAGGGGCTGAATGGCTACACCTTC	CASSVGQGLNGYTF
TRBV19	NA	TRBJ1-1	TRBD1	TGTGCCAGTAACCGGGACAGGGGGCAAGTTGACACTGAAGCTTTCTTT	CASNRDRGQVDTEAFF
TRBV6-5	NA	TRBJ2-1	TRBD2	TGTGCCAGCACTGCTAGCGGAGCGGGGAATGAGCAGTTCTTC	CASTASGAGNEQFF
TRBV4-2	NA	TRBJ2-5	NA	TGTGCCAGCAGCCAAGCAACATCCCGGTCCCAAGAGACCCAGTACTTC	CASSQATSRSQETQYF
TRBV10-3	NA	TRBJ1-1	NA	TGTGCCATCGCGAAGGGTGAGAACACTGAAGCTTTCTTT	CAIAKGENTEAFF
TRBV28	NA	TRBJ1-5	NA	TGTGCCAGCAATGGATTAATAGGGAATCAGCCCCAGCATTTT	CASNGLIGNQPQHF
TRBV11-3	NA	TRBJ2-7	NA	TGTGCCAGCAGCTTAGATTGGGCACCCCAAAGTACCGAGCAGTACTTC	CASSLDWAPQSTEQYF
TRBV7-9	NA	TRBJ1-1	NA	TGTGCCAGCAGCGTGGGCCGTGAAGCTTTCTTT	CASSVGREAFF
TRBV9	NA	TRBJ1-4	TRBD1	TGTGCCAGCAGCCCACCGACAGGGGGAAATAATGAAAAACTGTTTTTT	CASSPPTGGNNEKLFF
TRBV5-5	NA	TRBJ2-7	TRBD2	TGTGCCAGCAGCGAGGGACTAGCGGGGGTTAAGGACGAGCAGTACTTC	CASSEGLAGVKDEQYF
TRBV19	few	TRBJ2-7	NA	TGTGCCAGCACTGGACGATTCGGGGAGCAGTACTTC	CASTGRFGEQYF
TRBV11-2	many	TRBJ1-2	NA	TGTGCCAGCAGCCTTCTGACAGACCGCATTGGAGGCTACACCTTC	CASSLLTDRIGGYTF
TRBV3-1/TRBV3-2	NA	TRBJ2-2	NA	TGTGCCAGCAGCCAAGATTTGGGGAACACCGGGGAGCTGTTTTTT	CASSQDLGNTGELFF
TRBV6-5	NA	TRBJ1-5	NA	TGTGCCAGCAGTTTAACAGGTTCAAATAGCAATCAGCCCCAGCATTTT	CASSLTGSNSNQPQHF
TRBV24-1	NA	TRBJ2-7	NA	TGTGCCACCAGTACCGGGACTGGATACGAGCAGTACTTC	CATSTGTGYEQYF
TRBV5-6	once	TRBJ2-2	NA	TGTGCCAGCAGGGCGTATTTGGCCGGGGAGCTGTTTTTT	CASRAYLAGELFF
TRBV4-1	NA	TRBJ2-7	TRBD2	TGCGCCAGCAGCCAACCCGGGACTAGCGTTCCTGGGCAGTACTTC	CASSQPGTSVPGQYF
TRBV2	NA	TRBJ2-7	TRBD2	TGTGCCAGCAGTGAAGGGACTAGCTTCGGGCACGAGCAGTACTTC	CASSEGTSFGHEQYF
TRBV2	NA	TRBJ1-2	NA	TGTGCCAGCAGTGATATGGCAGGTGGGGGCTACACCTTC	CASSDMAGGGYTF
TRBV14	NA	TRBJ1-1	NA	TGTGCCAGCCGCCTGGGTCGAACTGAAGCTTTCTTT	CASRLGRTEAFF
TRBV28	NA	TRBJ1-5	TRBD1	TGTGCCAGCAGTGGGGGACAGTTTCATAGCAATCAGCCCCAGCATTTT	CASSGGQFHSNQPQHF
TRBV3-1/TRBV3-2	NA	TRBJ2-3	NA	TGTGCCAGCAGCCCGGTCGGGTATTCTAGCACAGATACGCAGTATTTT	CASSPVGYSSTDTQYF
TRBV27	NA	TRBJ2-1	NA	TGTGCCAGCAGTTTATCCTTAGCTATCTACAATGAGCAGTTCTTC	CASSLSLAIYNEQFF
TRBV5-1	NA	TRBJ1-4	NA	TGCGCCAGCAGCTTGGACAGTGGGAATGAAAAACTGTTTTTT	CASSLDSGNEKLFF
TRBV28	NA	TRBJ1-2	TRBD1	TGTGCCAGCAGCCCCGGGACAGCATTTAACTATGGCTACACCTTC	CASSPGTAFNYGYTF
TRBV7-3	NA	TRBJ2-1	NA	TGTGCCAGCAGCTTAGAAGCCTACAATGAGCAGTTCTTC	CASSLEAYNEQFF
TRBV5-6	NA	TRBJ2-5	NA	TGTGCCAGCAGCTTCCGGACCGGGGGGACCCAGTACTTC	CASSFRTGGTQYF
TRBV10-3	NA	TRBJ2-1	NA	TGTGCCATCAGTGAGTCCACTAATTACAATGAGCAGTTCTTC	CAISESTNYNEQFF
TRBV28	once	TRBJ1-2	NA	TGTGCCAGCAGTTTAGGGGCCACTAACTATGGCTACACCTTC	CASSLGATNYGYTF
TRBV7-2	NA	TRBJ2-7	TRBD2	TGTGCCAGCAGCTCCTCGGGGGGGGCCTACGAGCAGTACTTC	CASSSSGGAYEQYF
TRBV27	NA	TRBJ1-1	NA	TGTGCCAGCAGTCCATCCGCGGGATTAGTCTCTGAAGCTTTCTTT	CASSPSAGLVSEAFF
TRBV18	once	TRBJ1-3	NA	TGTGCCAGCTCACCCGCGGCTAGCTCTGGAAACACCATATATTTT	CASSPAASSGNTIYF
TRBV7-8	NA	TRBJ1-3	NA	TGTGCCAGCAGCTACTCTGGAAACACCATATATTTT	CASSYSGNTIYF
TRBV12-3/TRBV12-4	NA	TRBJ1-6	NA	TGTGCCAGCAGTTTAAGGGGACCATCACCCCTCCACTTT	CASSLRGPSPLHF
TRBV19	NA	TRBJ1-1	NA	TGTGCCAGTAGTAGCCACAGGGCTGAAGCTTTCTTT	CASSSHRAEAFF
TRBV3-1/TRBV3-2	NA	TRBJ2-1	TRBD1	TGTGCCAGCAGCCCGGGACAGGGATACAACAATGAGCAGTTCTTC	CASSPGQGYNNEQFF
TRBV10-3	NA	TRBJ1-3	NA	TGTGCCATCAGTGAGCCGACAGTCTCTGGAAACACCATATATTTT	CAISEPTVSGNTIYF
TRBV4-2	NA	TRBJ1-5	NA	TGTGCCAGCAGCCAAACTCAGTCTATCGGCAATCAGCCCCAGCATTTT	CASSQTQSIGNQPQHF
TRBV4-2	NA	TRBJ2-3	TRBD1	TGTGCCAGCAGCCCATCGACAGGGGAAGGGACAGATACGCAGTATTTT	CASSPSTGEGTDTQYF